This TCR beta chain came from a study of T cells after yellow fever vaccination. General study points: Clonotypes shared by both compartments, CD4 and CD8, made up a small share.

The CDR3 extends over 15 amino acids. V shed 5 bases, J shed 4 bases, and the junction held 8 bases outside the gene matches. From germline, CDR1 is SGHAT and CDR2 FQNNGV. Note on this clonotype: Its antigen is currently unknown.

MiXCR, applied by TCRdb to the 5' RACE reads, yields one record per CDR3 protein. The sample consists of 300,000 or so distinct CDR3 sequences, under 9% of them appearing once. The source of this sequence is a man aged 18 to 29 who received the YFV17D yellow fever vaccine. The chain employs TRBV11-2 and TRBJ1-5, with 7 nucleotides matching TRBD1. Sample: CD4+ T cells sorted from PBMCs, taken 5 days after the yellow fever booster vaccination. The CDR3 spells CASSRSGTVNQPQHF. For the CDR3, the DNA is TGTGCCAGCAGCAGAAGCGGGACAGTTAATCAGCCCCAGCATTTT.